These 7 T cell receptor beta chains were sequenced from one sample in a study of T cells in localized non-small cell lung cancer. Sequencing was performed with immunoSEQ multiplex PCR; in TCRdb, only in-frame clones are kept and a portion is missing. The table records several hundred clones, approximately 30% of them present only once. Here the sequenced sample was lung tumor tissue, taken before any cancer treatment. The receptors here all came from a female donor over 55 with stage I squamous cell lung carcinoma.

V is TRBV7-1 and J is TRBJ1-2, with D hard to call. TRBV7-1 is reported as an ORF; its role is uncertain. There are 13 residues in the CDR3. V was pared by 3 bases and J by 2 bases, with 7 bases between. The CDR3 coding sequence is TGTGCCAGCAGCTCCGGGGTAAACTATGGCTACACCTTC. It specifies CASSSGVNYGYTF.

This clone showed up just a few times. Here the CDR3 DNA reads TGTGCCAGTCATTGGCAGGGGGCGGAAGGAAACACCATATATTTT. Translated, it gives CASHWQGAEGNTIYF. The chain links TRBV9 to TRBJ1-3; 8 bases fit TRBD1. The germline V gene has CDR1 SGDLS and CDR2 YYNGEE. The length of the CDR3 is 15 residues. The junction had 11 bases not matched to a gene; V was cut back by 8 bases and J by 4 bases.

The V call is TRBV28, the J call TRBJ1-4; 7 nucleotides agree with TRBD1. V shed 6 bases, J shed 3 bases, and the junction held 7 bases outside the gene matches. CDR1 is MDHEN, CDR2 SYDVKM, per germline. This CDR3 region has 15 residues. CDR3 protein: CASSTGTAPNEKLFF. The DNA for the CDR3 is TGTGCCAGCAGCACCGGGACAGCCCCTAATGAAAAACTGTTTTTT.

This clone is deemed large (0.1 to 1%). This chain links TRBV28 with TRBJ2-1, with D possibly TRBD2 on 6 matching bases. Per the germline V gene, CDR1 is MDHEN and CDR2 is SYDVKM. This CDR3 contains 16 residues. The V end was cut by 6 bases, the J end by 3 bases, with 18 bases between. CDR3 sequence (DNA): TGTGCCAGCAGCCTCCTTGGGGAGGTGTTCTACAATGAGCAGTTCTTC. Amino acids: CASSLLGEVFYNEQFF.

The sample holds a few counts of this clone. The rearrangement links TRBV6-8 to TRBJ1-1, with D possibly TRBD1 on 6 matching bases. Germline lookup yields CDR1 MNHGY and CDR2 SAAAGT. This CDR3 is 13 amino acids long. Trimming stripped 5 bases from V and 5 bases from J, with 12 bases between. CDR3 nucleotides: TGTGCCAGCAGTCAACAGGGCGCTACTGAAGCTTTCTTT. Translation gives CASSQQGATEAFF.

The chain carries TRBV30 and TRBJ1-3; D is unclear. CDR3 length: 14 amino acids. The V end was cut by 0 bases, the J end by 0 bases, with 6 bases between. In germline, CDR1 is GTSNPN, CDR2 SVGIG (reference sequence). CDR3 nucleotide sequence: TGTGCCTGGAGTGTATCACGCTCTGGAAACACCATATATTTT. Translated: CAWSVSRSGNTIYF.

V is TRBV30 and J is TRBJ2-5; 12 bases are a match to TRBD2. V lost 3 bases to trimming and J lost 1 base; unmatched junction nucleotides: 9. The CDR3 totals 17 residues. Germline CDR1 and CDR2: GTSNPN and SVGIG (reference sequence). This CDR3 reads CAWRPGTSGLTQETQYF. CDR3 coding DNA: TGTGCCTGGAGGCCCGGGACTAGCGGGCTGACCCAAGAGACCCAGTACTTC.